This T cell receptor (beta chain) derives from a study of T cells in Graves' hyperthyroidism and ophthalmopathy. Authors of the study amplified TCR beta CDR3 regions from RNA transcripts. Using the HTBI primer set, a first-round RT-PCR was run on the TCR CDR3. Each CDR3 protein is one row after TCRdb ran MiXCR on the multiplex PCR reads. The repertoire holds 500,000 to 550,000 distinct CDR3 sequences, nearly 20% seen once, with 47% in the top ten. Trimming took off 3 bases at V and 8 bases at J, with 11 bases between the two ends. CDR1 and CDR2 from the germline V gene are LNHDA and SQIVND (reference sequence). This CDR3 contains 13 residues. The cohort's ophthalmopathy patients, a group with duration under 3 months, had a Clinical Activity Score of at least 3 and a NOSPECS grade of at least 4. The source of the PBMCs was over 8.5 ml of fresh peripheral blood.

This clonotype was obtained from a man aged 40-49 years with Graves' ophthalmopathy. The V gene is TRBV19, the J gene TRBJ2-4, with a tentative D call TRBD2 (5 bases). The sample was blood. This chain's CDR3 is CASSMLAQDIQYF. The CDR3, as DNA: TGTGCCAGTAGTATGCTAGCTCAGGACATTCAGTACTTC.